What follows are 9 T cell receptor beta chains derived from one specimen sequenced in a study of TIL therapy for anti-PD-1-resistant metastatic lung cancer. The libraries were made with immunoSEQ v3. The method was immunoSEQ multiplex PCR; TCRdb's version includes in-frame clones alone and lacks a portion of them. The data hold roughly 60,000 clones, with 73% observed a single time. The time point: pre-treatment sample, taken before nivolumab and TIL therapy. The sample was blood, taken at baseline. The source of these receptors is a person between 25 and 80 years old with non-small cell lung cancer.

The chain links TRBV7-8 to TRBJ2-1; D ambiguous. The CDR3 has 18 amino acids. Between the trimmed V and J ends, which lost 7 bases and 9 bases, there was a span of 31 bases. CDR1 SGHVS and CDR2 FQNEAQ come from the germline V gene. This chain's CDR3 is CASTLARSFATTLGEQFF. In DNA, the CDR3 is TGTGCCAGCACCCTTGCGAGATCTTTTGCGACCACCCTCGGTGAGCAGTTCTTC.

The chain combines TRBV7-9 with TRBJ1-4, with D tentatively TRBD1 (5 bases). Per germline, CDR1 SEHNR and CDR2 FQNEAQ (reference sequence). Trimming pared 1 base from V and 5 bases from J, leaving 8 bases between. The CDR3 spans 14 residues. The CDR3 is CASSLEQENEKLFF. CDR3 nucleotides: TGTGCCAGCAGCTTAGAACAGGAAAATGAAAAACTGTTTTTT.

The genes are TRBV11-2 and TRBJ2-5; TRBD2 is a possible D gene (6 bases). V lost 1 base and J 0 bases, leaving 12 bases between the germline ends. The germline CDR1 and CDR2 sequences are SGHAT and FQNNGV. This CDR3 region has 16 residues. CDR3 sequence (DNA): TGTGCCAGCAGCTTAGGGGGGGTAGTTTACCAAGAGACCCAGTACTTC. The encoded protein is CASSLGGVVYQETQYF. Together with reference TRBV11-2 and TRBJ2-5, the CDR3 gives the full variable domain: EAGVAQSPRYKIIEKRQSVAFWCNPISGHATLYWYQQILGQGPKLLIQFQNNGVVDDSQLPKDRFSAERLKGVDSTLKIQPAKLEDSAVYLCASSLGGVVYQETQYFGPGTRLLVL.

The rearrangement links TRBV6-6 to TRBJ2-3, with D maybe TRBD2 (7 bases). The CDR3 runs to 13 residues. The germline CDR1 and CDR2 sequences are MNHNY and SVGAGI (reference sequence). Trimming removed 9 bases at V and 3 bases at J, with 13 bases between. The CDR3 reads CASQGGVTDTQYF. The CDR3 DNA sequence: TGTGCCAGTCAAGGGGGGGTTACAGATACGCAGTATTTT.

The J gene is TRBJ2-1, the V gene TRBV7-9; D is unclear. Looked up from germline, CDR1 is SEHNR and CDR2 is FQNEAQ (reference sequence). Trimming pared 0 bases from V and 7 bases from J, leaving 7 bases between. The CDR3 runs 13 residues. This chain's CDR3 is CASSLAGLNEQFF. DNA for the CDR3: TGTGCCAGCAGCTTAGCAGGGTTGAATGAGCAGTTCTTC. Filled out from reference TRBV7-9 and TRBJ2-1, the complete variable domain reads DTGVSQNPRHKITKRGQNVTFRCDPISEHNRLYWYRQTLGQGPEFLTYFQNEAQLEKSRLLSDRFSAERPKGSFSTLEIQRTEQGDSAMYLCASSLAGLNEQFFGPGTRLTVL.

The genes are TRBV13 and TRBJ2-3, with D unclear. The V gene lost 2 bases and the J gene lost 0 bases, with 12 bases spanning the gap. Germline V gives CDR1 PRHDT, CDR2 FYEKMQ (reference sequence). The CDR3 is 16 residues long. CDR3 sequence reads: CASSLWSGSSTDTQYF. DNA of the CDR3: TGTGCCAGCAGCTTATGGTCCGGATCTAGCACAGATACGCAGTATTTT.

This rearrangement joins TRBV9 to TRBJ1-6; 7 positions agree with TRBD1. Losses at the gene ends were 4 bases for V and 8 bases for J; bases not matched to a gene: 9. This CDR3 has 15 residues. CDR1 is SGDLS and CDR2 is YYNGEE in the germline V gene. This chain's CDR3 is CASSPRQGTDSPLHF. Here the CDR3 DNA reads TGTGCCAGCAGCCCTAGACAGGGAACCGATTCACCCCTCCACTTT.

This clone was observed a few times. The rearrangement links TRBV9 to TRBJ1-5; D not resolved. Deletions cut 5 bases from V and 7 bases from J, with 13 bases between. Germline values: CDR1 SGDLS, CDR2 YYNGEE. This CDR3 has 13 residues. The CDR3 loop reads CASSSGYYQPQHF. DNA for the CDR3: TGTGCCAGCAGTAGTGGGTACTACCAGCCCCAGCATTTT.

The chain couples TRBV9 to TRBJ2-7; 10 positions match TRBD1. Looked up from germline, CDR1 is SGDLS and CDR2 is YYNGEE. The CDR3 sequence is 16 residues long. V lost 4 bases and J lost 5; bases outside the gene matches: 12. As DNA, the CDR3 is TGTGCCAGCAGCCCCGAAACCGGGACAGGGGTCCACGAGCAGTACTTC. It codes for CASSPETGTGVHEQYF.